This T cell receptor (beta chain) was sequenced during a study of blood T cells in healthy people across ages. With a J-beta primer mix and a sample-barcoded 5' primer, a second PCR ran about 6 to 11 cycles. TCRdb reprocessed the 5' RACE reads with MiXCR, giving one entry per CDR3 protein. The sample lists approximately 780,000 distinct CDR3 sequences, approximately 24% occurring once. The CDR3 runs to 17 residues. Germline V gene lookup returns CDR1 DFQATT and CDR2 SNEGSKA (reference sequence). V trimming: 7 bases; J trimming: 5 bases; junction bases outside the gene matches: 18. Another study also made use of these data, one on T cells of mothers and their children.

The chain uses TRBV20-1 and TRBJ1-5; 9 positions match TRBD1. Input material: blood. The receptor was isolated from a boy between 10 and 17 years old in good health. This chain's CDR3 is CSVLMSNNRGRDQPQHF. The CDR3 DNA sequence: TGCAGTGTTCTTATGAGCAATAACAGGGGGCGCGATCAGCCCCAGCATTTT.